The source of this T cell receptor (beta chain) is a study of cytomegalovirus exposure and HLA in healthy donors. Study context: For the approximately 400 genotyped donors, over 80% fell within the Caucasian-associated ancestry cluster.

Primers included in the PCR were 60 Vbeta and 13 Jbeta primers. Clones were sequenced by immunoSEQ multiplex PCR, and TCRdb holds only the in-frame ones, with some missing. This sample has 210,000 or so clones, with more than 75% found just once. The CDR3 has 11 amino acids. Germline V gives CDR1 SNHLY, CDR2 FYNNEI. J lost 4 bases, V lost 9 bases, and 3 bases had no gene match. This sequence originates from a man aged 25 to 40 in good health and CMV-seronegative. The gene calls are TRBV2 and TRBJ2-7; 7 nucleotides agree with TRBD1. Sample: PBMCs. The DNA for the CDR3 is TGTGCCAGTGGCAGGGGGTACGAGCAGTACTTC. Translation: CASGRGYEQYF.